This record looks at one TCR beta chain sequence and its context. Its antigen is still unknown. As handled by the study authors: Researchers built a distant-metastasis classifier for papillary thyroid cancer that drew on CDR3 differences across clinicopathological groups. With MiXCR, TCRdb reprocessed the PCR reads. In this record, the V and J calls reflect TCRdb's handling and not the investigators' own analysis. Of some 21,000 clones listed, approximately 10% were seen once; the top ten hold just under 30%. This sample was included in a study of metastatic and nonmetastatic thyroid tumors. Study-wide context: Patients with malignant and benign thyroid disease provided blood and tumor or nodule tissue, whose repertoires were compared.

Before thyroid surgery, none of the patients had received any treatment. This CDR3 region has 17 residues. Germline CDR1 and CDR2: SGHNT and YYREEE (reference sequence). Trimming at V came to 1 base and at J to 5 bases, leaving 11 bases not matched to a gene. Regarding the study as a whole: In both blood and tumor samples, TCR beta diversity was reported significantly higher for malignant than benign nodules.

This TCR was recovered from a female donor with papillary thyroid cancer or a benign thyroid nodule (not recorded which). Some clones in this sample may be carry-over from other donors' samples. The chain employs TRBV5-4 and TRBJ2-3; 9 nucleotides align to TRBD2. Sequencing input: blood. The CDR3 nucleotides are TGTGCCAGCAGCTTGTCTAATAGCGGGAGCGGGGGAGATACGCAGTATTTT. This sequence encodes CASSLSNSGSGGDTQYF.